This T cell receptor beta chain is drawn from a study of T cells after posttransplantation cyclophosphamide listed by TCRdb under 2016. In terms of the full investigation: Using TRB sequencing, the study followed how the T cell repertoire rebuilt after myeloablative bone marrow transplantation with posttransplantation cyclophosphamide given as GVHD prophylaxis. Antigen receptor sequencing covered samples from some 35 PTCy-treated patients and approximately 17 of their related bone marrow donors. TRB sequencing was performed on blood from all 35 or so PTCy patients with 1-year posttransplant specimens. TRB sequencing was also done on up to roughly 3 additional blood samples from 2 to 5.2 years after transplant in 3 patients, and on pretransplant blood from a handful of patients. TRA and TRB clonality were tightly correlated in 10 or so samples, so subsequent TCR analyses focused on TRB only. Public TRB sequences were searched against a database of over 3,600 sequences associated with responses to pathogens, tumor antigens, self-antigens and alloantigens.

General study outcomes and caveats: The TRB repertoires of T cells infiltrating skin or the GI tract showed only limited overlap with the TRB repertoires found in blood. Donor-recipient similarity was low at 1-2 months but increased during the first year, and donor CD8+ memory clones often dominated later blood repertoires. Across fewer than 50 patients, recipient CMV seropositivity and CMV reactivation were highly associated with TRB clonality; PTCy diversity was similar to CNI/methotrexate controls.

TRB sequencing was run on genomic DNA with either the immunoSEQ assay at survey resolution or the hsTCRB kit. Processing in the source paper ran as follows. The immunoSEQ software handled initial read processing, and the LymphoSeq R package was used for repertoire analyses. Clonality was computed as 1 minus normalized Shannon entropy; Gini coefficient was also calculated for each TRB dataset. To infer phenotypes in unsorted samples, TRB sequences from sorted subsets of the recipient or donor were mapped onto the unsorted samples of the same recipient. TCRdb's version of the immuneACCESS table is confined to in-frame rearrangements and falls short of the full clone set. An unresolved V gene accounts for under half of the shortfall where checked; the remainder is of unknown origin. V and J calls and clone size are as listed in that table; D and trimming were resolved from the DNA. The sample data list roughly 4,900 clones, and 61% of these were observed just once. Around 19% of the sample belongs to the ten largest clones.

On this clone itself: The antigen it binds to is not known. Base-call qualities are not available, and no considerably larger clone is one nucleotide away.

Relative to germline, V is 5 bases shorter and J is 7 bases shorter, with 15 bases between their ends. Inclusive of the bounding cysteine and phenylalanine, the CDR3 is 14 residues long. Just CDR3 DNA is preserved here, 42 bases in frame from base 1. CDR1 PRHDT and CDR2 FYEKMQ are derived from the germline V gene (reference sequence). Peripheral blood samples were provided by related bone marrow donors on the day of marrow donation. Peripheral blood and bone marrow mononuclear cells were isolated by Ficoll-Hypaque density centrifugation and were cryopreserved. Sorting of CD4+ and CD8+ T cells, including naive and memory subsets, was performed by FACS on a FACSAria II.

This clonotype was obtained from an older woman in good health, CMV-negative, and a related stem cell transplant donor. The sequenced sample was memory CD8+ T cells sorted from blood. The rearrangement joined TRBV13 to TRBJ2-1; a tentative D match to TRBD2 spans 6 bases. CDR3 reads: CASSRRGSSNEQFF. The DNA reads TGTGCCAGCAGCCGGAGGGGTAGCTCAAATGAGCAGTTCTTC.